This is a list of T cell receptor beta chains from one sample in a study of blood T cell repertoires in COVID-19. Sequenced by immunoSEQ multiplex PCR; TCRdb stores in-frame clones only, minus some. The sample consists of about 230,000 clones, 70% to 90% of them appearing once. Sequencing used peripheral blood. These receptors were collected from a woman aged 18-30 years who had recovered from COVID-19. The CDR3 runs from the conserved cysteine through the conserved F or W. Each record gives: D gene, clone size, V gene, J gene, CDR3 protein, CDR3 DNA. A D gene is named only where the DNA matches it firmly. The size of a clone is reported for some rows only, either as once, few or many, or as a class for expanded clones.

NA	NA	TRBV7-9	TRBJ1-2	CATTLVVTGRYGYTF	TGTGCCACCACATTAGTTGTGACAGGAAGGTATGGCTACACCTTC
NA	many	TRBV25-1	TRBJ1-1	CASSEYQEAFF	TGTGCCAGCAGTGAATACCAAGAAGCTTTCTTT
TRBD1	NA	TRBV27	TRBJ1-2	CASSLLRDRAAYGYTF	TGTGCCAGCAGTTTATTACGGGACAGGGCTGCCTATGGCTACACCTTC
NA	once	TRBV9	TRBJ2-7	CASSVAGYEQYF	TGTGCCAGCAGCGTAGCGGGGTACGAGCAGTACTTC
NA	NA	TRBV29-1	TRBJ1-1	CSVATEMNTEAFF	TGCAGCGTTGCTACAGAAATGAACACTGAAGCTTTCTTT
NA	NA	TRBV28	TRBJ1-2	CASSVGQHYGYTF	TGTGCCAGCAGTGTCGGACAGCACTATGGCTACACCTTC
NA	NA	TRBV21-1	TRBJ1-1	CASSKLTGAVTEAFF	TGTGCCAGCAGCAAACTGACAGGGGCAGTCACTGAAGCTTTCTTT
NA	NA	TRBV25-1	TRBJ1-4	CASSDRLRDMNEKLFF	TGTGCCAGCAGTGACCGCCTCCGGGACATGAATGAAAAACTGTTTTTT
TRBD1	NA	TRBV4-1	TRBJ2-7	CASSQVGSRGTYEQYF	TGCGCCAGCAGCCAAGTGGGGTCCAGGGGGACCTACGAGCAGTACTTC
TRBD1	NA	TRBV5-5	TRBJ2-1	CASSSLARTGIRSHNEQFF	TGTGCCAGCAGCTCCCTAGCCCGGACAGGGATCAGGAGCCACAATGAGCAGTTCTTC